The 30 T cell receptor beta chains below were found in one sample sequenced in a study of blood T cells in healthy people across ages. Combining a sample-barcoded 5' primer with a J-beta primer mix, a second PCR ran for roughly 7 to 12 cycles. TCRdb fed the 5' RACE reads into MiXCR, producing one record per CDR3 protein. Among under 1,100,000 distinct CDR3 sequences, around 25% were seen once, and the ten largest hold around 0.75%. These data also formed part of another study, on T cells of mothers and their children.

Sequencing was performed on blood. All receptors derive from a girl aged 2-10 years in good health.

The chain is built from TRBV10-3 and TRBJ1-2; D is ambiguous. The CDR3 is 14 amino acids. CDR1 and CDR2 (germline): ENHRY, SYGVKD. V lost 2 bases and J 6 bases, leaving 13 bases between the germline ends. The CDR3 reads CAISENPGSHGYTF. For the CDR3, the DNA is TGTGCCATCAGTGAGAATCCGGGGAGTCATGGCTACACCTTC.

V usage is TRBV10-2 and J usage is TRBJ2-7, with D perhaps TRBD1 (6 bases). The V and J ends lost 4 bases and 2 bases respectively, with 12 bases between them. The CDR3 consists of 14 residues. Germline-derived CDR1 and CDR2 are WSHSY and SAAADI. Here the CDR3 DNA reads TGCGCCAGCAGTGGGCAGGGGCTGACCTACGAGCAGTACTTC. Amino acids: CASSGQGLTYEQYF.

This clonotype was seen a handful of times. This chain links TRBV19 with TRBJ2-1; no reliable D call. The CDR3 is 13 amino acids. CDR1 LNHDA and CDR2 SQIVND come from the germline V gene (reference sequence). The V end lost 2 bases, the J end lost 6 bases, and 8 bases lay between the germline ends. The CDR3 DNA is TGTGCCAGTAGTATACTCCAAGGCAATGAGCAGTTCTTC. It translates to CASSILQGNEQFF.

This chain connects TRBV7-2 to TRBJ2-7; D possibly corresponds to TRBD2 (5 bases). This CDR3 comprises 14 residues. Germline CDR1 reads SGHTA; CDR2 reads FQGNSA. The V end lost 3 bases, the J end lost 1 base, and 10 bases lay between the germline ends. The CDR3 DNA follows: TGTGCCAGCAGCTTGTCCTTAGCGTCCTACGAGCAGTACTTC. This codes for CASSLSLASYEQYF.

The table lists this clonotype with a few counts. The junction and the germline gene differ at one end; a read error may be behind it. CDR3 loop: CASSLGTGTDTQYF. The DNA of the CDR3 is TGTGCCAGCAGTTTGGGGACAGGCACAGATACGCAGTATTTT. This chain links TRBV5-1 with TRBJ2-3; 7 nucleotides align to TRBD1. This CDR3 contains 14 residues. Germline loops: CDR1 SGHRS, CDR2 YFSETQ.

J is TRBJ2-5 and V is TRBV7-9; 9 nucleotides match TRBD1. The junction had 6 bases not matched to a gene; V was cut back by 5 bases and J by 5 bases. The CDR3 consists of 14 residues. Germline CDR1 SEHNR, CDR2 FQNEAQ (reference sequence). The DNA of the CDR3 is TGTGCCAGCAGCCCGGGACAGGGTTCGGAGACCCAGTACTTC. This sequence encodes CASSPGQGSETQYF.

This clonotype was counted only a few times. The rearrangement links TRBV6-2 or TRBV6-3 to TRBJ1-2, with 7 bases that match TRBD1. The germline V gene encodes CDR1 MNHEY and CDR2 SVGEGT. The CDR3 contains 13 residues. V dropped 5 bases and J dropped 2; count of bases not matched to a gene: 2. This chain's CDR3 is CASSKTGNYGYTF. The DNA for the CDR3 is TGTGCCAGCAGTAAGACAGGGAACTATGGCTACACCTTC.

The rearrangement uses TRBV9 and TRBJ2-7; 8 positions match TRBD2. This CDR3 is built from 14 residues. The germline V gene has CDR1 SGDLS and CDR2 YYNGEE. J was trimmed by 4 bases and V by 4 bases; bases with no gene match: 7. CDR3: CASSPPGGAYEQYF. CDR3 nucleotides: TGTGCCAGCAGCCCACCCGGGGGGGCGTACGAGCAGTACTTC.

Concerning this clonotype: One end of the junction does not line up with germline, which may come from a read error. The chain joins TRBV7-2 to TRBJ1-2; D gene ambiguous. Germline loops: CDR1 SGHTA, CDR2 FQGNSA. The CDR3 length is 14 residues. The CDR3 DNA reads TGTGCCATCAGCTTATCTCGAGCGTTCTATGGCTACACCTTC. This gives the protein CAISLSRAFYGYTF.

This clonotype showed up just a few times. The chain uses TRBV28 and TRBJ2-1; tentative D call: TRBD2 (5 bases). This CDR3 contains 14 residues. V gave up 5 bases and J gave up 2 bases, with 10 bases separating them. CDR1 is MDHEN, CDR2 SYDVKM, per germline. The CDR3: CASSPLGTYNEQFF. The CDR3 DNA reads as TGTGCCAGCAGTCCCCTCGGGACCTACAATGAGCAGTTCTTC.

This chain uses TRBV7-2 with TRBJ2-7, with D uncertain. Germline loops: CDR1 SGHTA, CDR2 FQGNSA. This CDR3 is 12 amino acids long. V lost 5 bases and J 7 bases, leaving 12 bases between the germline ends. The CDR3 DNA sequence: TGTGCCAGCAGCGGCAAAAGCTTTGAGCAGTACTTC. It translates to CASSGKSFEQYF.

This clonotype is a singleton in its sample. The J gene is TRBJ1-5, the V gene TRBV2; D call uncertain. This CDR3 has 13 residues. In germline, CDR1 is SNHLY, CDR2 FYNNEI. With 7 bases removed from V and 3 bases from J, the gap between germline ends came to 10 bases. The CDR3 reads CASMRGYNQPQHF. In DNA form, the CDR3 reads TGTGCCAGCATGCGGGGTTACAATCAGCCCCAGCATTTT.

This clonotype occurred once. The V call is TRBV10-3, the J call TRBJ1-5, with TRBD1 matching over 9 bases. CDR3 size: 16 residues. Losses at the gene ends were 0 bases for V and 6 bases for J; bases not matched to a gene: 6. Germline CDR1 is ENHRY and CDR2 is SYGVKD. The CDR3 coding sequence is TGTGCCATCAGTGAGTCGACAGGGGGAGGGGGTCAGCCCCAGCATTTT. Encoded protein: CAISESTGGGGQPQHF.

In this sample, this clonotype turned up a few times. The chain has TRBV7-2 and TRBJ2-5; 7 bases are a match to TRBD1. The DNA matches TRBJ2-7 better at its end, which makes the J call doubtful. The length of the CDR3 is 14 residues. In germline, CDR1 is SGHTA, CDR2 FQGNSA. The chain's CDR3 is CASSRQGTSNEQYF. Here the CDR3 DNA reads TGTGCCAGCAGCCGACAGGGCACATCGAACGAGCAGTACTTC.

This sequence joins TRBV7-2 and TRBJ2-7, with D perhaps TRBD2 (7 bases). Trimming left V 4 bases short and J 5 bases short, with 18 bases between. The CDR3 totals 15 residues. Per germline, CDR1 SGHTA and CDR2 FQGNSA. CDR3 DNA: TGTGCCAGCAGCTCCCGGGGGGCCCAGGTCCACGAGCAGTACTTC. This gives the protein CASSSRGAQVHEQYF.

The rearrangement joins TRBV7-2 to TRBJ2-3, with 9 bases matching TRBD2. Trimming took 5 bases from V and 2 from J; bases not matched to a gene: 8. The CDR3 totals 16 residues. Germline values: CDR1 SGHTA, CDR2 FQGNSA. The CDR3 loop reads CASSPRLAEDTDTQYF. The CDR3 DNA sequence: TGTGCCAGCAGCCCCCGACTAGCGGAGGACACAGATACGCAGTATTTT. The whole variable domain, remainder taken from reference TRBV7-2 and TRBJ2-3, is GAGVSQSPSNKVTEKGKDVELRCDPISGHTALYWYRQSLGQGLEFLIYFQGNSAPDKSGLPSDRFSAERTGGSVSTLTIQRTQQEDSAVYLCASSPRLAEDTDTQYFGPGTRLTVL.

CDR3 residues: CASTQGRSPLHF. The CDR3 nucleotides read TGTGCCAGCACCCAGGGTCGATCACCCCTCCACTTT. The V call is TRBV27, the J call TRBJ1-6; D is possibly TRBD1 (5 bases). This CDR3 is built from 12 residues. Trimming removed 7 bases from V and 10 bases from J, with 11 bases in between. CDR1 is MNHEY and CDR2 is SMNVEV in the germline V gene (reference sequence).

V gene TRBV5-1 combines with J gene TRBJ2-1, with TRBD1 matching 7 bases. This CDR3 contains 15 residues. V was pared by 4 bases and J by 7 bases, with 11 bases of the junction left unmatched. Germline lookup yields CDR1 SGHRS and CDR2 YFSETQ. This CDR3 is CASSTTGEWINEQFF. In DNA, the CDR3 is TGCGCCAGCAGCACAACAGGGGAATGGATTAATGAGCAGTTCTTC.

This clonotype was counted a few times. The chain links TRBV7-9 to TRBJ2-2; D is unclear. V lost 5 bases, J lost 0 bases, and 10 bases lay in between. Germline V gene sequence: CDR1 SEHNR, CDR2 FQNEAQ (reference sequence). The CDR3 is made up of 15 amino acids. The CDR3 DNA follows: TGTGCCAGCAGCCCCCGTGGGACGAACACCGGGGAGCTGTTTTTT. It specifies CASSPRGTNTGELFF.

CDR3 in DNA: TGTGCCAGCACTAATCCCACCGGAGGGATATACGAGCAGTACTTC. Protein product: CASTNPTGGIYEQYF. The gene calls are TRBV5-6 and TRBJ2-5; D perhaps matches TRBD2 (6 bases). The assigned J gene may be wrong: the sequence end matches TRBJ2-7 better. This CDR3 contains 15 residues. Germline V lookup: CDR1 SGHDT, CDR2 YYEEEE.

The chain employs TRBV24-1 and TRBJ2-3; D gene ambiguous. V was trimmed by 4 bases and J by 2 bases, leaving 9 bases between them. The CDR3 is 14 amino acids. Looked up from germline, CDR1 is KGHDR and CDR2 is SFDVKD. CDR3 nucleotide sequence: TGTGCCACCAGTGACTCCCTCAACACAGATACGCAGTATTTT. It translates to CATSDSLNTDTQYF.

This clonotype has more than one count but fewer than ten. This chain uses TRBV5-1 with TRBJ2-7; D is possibly TRBD1 (6 bases). The CDR3 runs 13 residues. Per germline, CDR1 SGHRS and CDR2 YFSETQ. V lost 2 bases, J lost 5 bases, and 11 bases lay in between. CDR3 nucleotides: TGCGCCAGCAGCTTTACAGGGATCCACGAGCAGTACTTC. Its protein product is CASSFTGIHEQYF. The full variable domain, its missing parts supplied by reference TRBV5-1 and TRBJ2-7, is KAGVTQTPRYLIKTRGQQVTLSCSPISGHRSVSWYQQTPGQGLQFLFEYFSETQRNKGNFPGRFSGRQFSNSRSEMNVSTLELGDSALYLCASSFTGIHEQYFGPGTRLTVT.

The chain recombines TRBV11-2 with TRBJ2-2, with D possibly being TRBD1 (6 bases). CDR3 length equals 16 residues. V was trimmed by 1 base and J by 4 bases, leaving 13 bases between them. Germline-derived CDR1 and CDR2 are SGHAT and FQNNGV. This CDR3 reads CASSLAAGVFTGELFF. The CDR3 DNA follows: TGTGCCAGCAGCTTAGCGGCAGGGGTCTTCACCGGGGAGCTGTTTTTT.

The chain combines TRBV5-1 with TRBJ1-5, with a weak D call TRBD1 (5 bases). Deletions cut 0 bases from V and 7 bases from J, with 17 bases between. The CDR3 runs to 16 residues. CDR1 is SGHRS and CDR2 is YFSETQ in the germline V gene. Written as DNA, the CDR3 is TGCGCCAGCAGCTTGGGGGGCGGGACGGAGGAGCAGCCCCAGCATTTT. Protein: CASSLGGGTEEQPQHF.

The chain couples TRBV7-2 to TRBJ2-7; 9 bases map to TRBD2. J gave up 4 bases and V 5 bases, and 12 bases lay outside the gene matches. CDR3 size: 16 residues. The germline V gene encodes CDR1 SGHTA and CDR2 FQGNSA. The CDR3 DNA sequence: TGTGCCAGCAGCCGAAGCGGGGCTAGCGGGAATTACGAGCAGTACTTC. Translating it yields CASSRSGASGNYEQYF.

The rearrangement joins TRBV6-5 to TRBJ1-3; D uncertain. The CDR3 loop spans 13 amino acids. In germline, CDR1 is MNHEY, CDR2 SVGAGI. Deletions cut 8 bases from V and 0 bases from J, with 8 bases between. The CDR3 DNA follows: TGTGCCAGCCAGATCAACTCTGGAAACACCATATATTTT. Translating gives CASQINSGNTIYF.

The rearrangement uses TRBV4-1 and TRBJ2-7; D call uncertain. CDR1 MGHRA and CDR2 YSYEKL come from the germline V gene. Between the trimmed V and J ends, which lost 0 bases and 0 bases, there was a span of 3 bases. This CDR3 region has 13 residues. The DNA for the CDR3 is TGCGCCAGCAGCCAAGAATCCTCCTACGAGCAGTACTTC. Amino acid sequence: CASSQESSYEQYF.

The chain couples TRBV5-1 to TRBJ2-5; TRBD2 matches 8 bases. This CDR3 region has 15 residues. Germline CDR1 reads SGHRS; CDR2 reads YFSETQ. J gave up 5 bases and V 4 bases, and 10 bases lay outside the gene matches. Here the CDR3 DNA reads TGCGCCAGCAGCATCAGCGGGAGATCTGTGGAGACCCAGTACTTC. The encoded protein is CASSISGRSVETQYF.

The gene calls are TRBV14 and TRBJ1-6; weak D call: TRBD1 (5 bases). This CDR3 contains 15 residues. In germline, CDR1 is SGHDN, CDR2 FVKESK. The V end lost 7 bases, the J end lost 5 bases, and 15 bases lay between the germline ends. The CDR3 protein is CASNHLDRDNSPLHF. For the CDR3, the DNA is TGTGCCAGCAACCATCTAGACAGAGATAATTCACCCCTCCACTTT. Full variable domain (rest looked up from reference TRBV14 and TRBJ1-6): EAGVTQFPSHSVIEKGQTVTLRCDPISGHDNLYWYRRVMGKEIKFLLHFVKESKQDESGMPNNRFLAERTGGTYSTLKVQPAELEDSGVYFCASNHLDRDNSPLHFGNGTRLTVT.

The CDR3 DNA sequence: TGCAGCCTAGCGGGTAACCTAGCCTACAATGAGCAGTTCTTC. This encodes CSLAGNLAYNEQFF. The chain links TRBV20-1 to TRBJ2-1; 8 positions match TRBD2. Germline V CDR1 and CDR2: DFQATT, SNEGSKA (reference sequence). This CDR3 contains 14 residues.